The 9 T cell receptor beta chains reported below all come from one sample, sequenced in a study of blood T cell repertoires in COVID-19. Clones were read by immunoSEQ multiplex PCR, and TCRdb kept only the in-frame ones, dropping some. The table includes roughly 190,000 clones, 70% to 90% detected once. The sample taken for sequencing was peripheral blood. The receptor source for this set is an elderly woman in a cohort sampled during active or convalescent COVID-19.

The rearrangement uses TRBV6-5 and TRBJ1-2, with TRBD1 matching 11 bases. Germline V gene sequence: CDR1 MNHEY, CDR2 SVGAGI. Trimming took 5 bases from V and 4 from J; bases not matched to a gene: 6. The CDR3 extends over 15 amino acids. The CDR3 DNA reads TGTGCCAGCAGTCCTTGGGACAGGGGGGTCTATGGCTACACCTTC. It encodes CASSPWDRGVYGYTF.

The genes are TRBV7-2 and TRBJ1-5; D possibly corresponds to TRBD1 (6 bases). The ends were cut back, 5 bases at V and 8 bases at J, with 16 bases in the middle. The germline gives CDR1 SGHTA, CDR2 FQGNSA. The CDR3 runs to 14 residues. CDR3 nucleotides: TGTGCCAGCAGCGGCTCCGGGACAATCGAGCCCCAGCATTTT. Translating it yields CASSGSGTIEPQHF.

CDR3 amino acids: CASSGRDRVSGELFF. CDR3 DNA: TGTGCCAGCAGTGGCCGGGACAGGGTATCCGGGGAGCTGTTTTTT. This chain uses TRBV28 with TRBJ2-2; 9 bases are a match to TRBD1. The CDR3 is 15 amino acids. Germline trimming cut 5 bases from V and 6 bases from J; bases unmatched to any gene: 7. CDR1 MDHEN and CDR2 SYDVKM come from the germline V gene.

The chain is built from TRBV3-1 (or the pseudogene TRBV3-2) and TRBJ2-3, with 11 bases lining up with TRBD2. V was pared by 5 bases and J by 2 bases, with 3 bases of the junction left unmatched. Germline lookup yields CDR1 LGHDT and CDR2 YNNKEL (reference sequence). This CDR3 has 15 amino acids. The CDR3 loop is CASSGLAGVTDTQYF. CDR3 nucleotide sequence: TGTGCCAGCAGCGGACTAGCGGGTGTCACAGATACGCAGTATTTT.

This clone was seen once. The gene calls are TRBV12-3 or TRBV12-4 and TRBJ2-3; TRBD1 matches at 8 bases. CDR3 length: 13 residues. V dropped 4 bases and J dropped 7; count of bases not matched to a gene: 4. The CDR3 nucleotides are TGTGCCAGCAGTTCAACAGGGGGGTATACGCAGTATTTT. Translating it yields CASSSTGGYTQYF.

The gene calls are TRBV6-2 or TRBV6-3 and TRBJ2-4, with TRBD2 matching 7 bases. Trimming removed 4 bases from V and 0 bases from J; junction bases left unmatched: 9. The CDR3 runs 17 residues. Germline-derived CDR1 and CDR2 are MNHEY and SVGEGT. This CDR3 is CASSFGLGGIAKNIQYF. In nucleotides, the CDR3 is TGTGCCAGCAGTTTTGGACTAGGAGGGATAGCCAAAAACATTCAGTACTTC.

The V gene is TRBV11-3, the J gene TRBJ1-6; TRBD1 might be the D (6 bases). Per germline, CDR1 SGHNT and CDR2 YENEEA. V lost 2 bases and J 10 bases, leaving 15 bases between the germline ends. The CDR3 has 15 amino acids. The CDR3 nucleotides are TGTGCCAGCAGCTTAAGTTCCCCAAGGGGGTCACCCCTCCACTTT. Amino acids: CASSLSSPRGSPLHF.

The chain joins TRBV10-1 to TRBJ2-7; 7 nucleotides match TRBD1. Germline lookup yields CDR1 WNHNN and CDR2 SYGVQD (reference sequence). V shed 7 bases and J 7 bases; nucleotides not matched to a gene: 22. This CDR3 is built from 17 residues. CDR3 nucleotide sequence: TGCGCCAGCATACTATCACCGGGACAGTGGGGCTACTGGGAGCAGTACTTC. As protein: CASILSPGQWGYWEQYF.

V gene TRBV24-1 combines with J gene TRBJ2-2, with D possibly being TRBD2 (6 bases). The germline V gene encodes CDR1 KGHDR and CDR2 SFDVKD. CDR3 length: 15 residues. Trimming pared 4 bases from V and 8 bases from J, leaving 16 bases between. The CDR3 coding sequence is TGTGCCACCAGTGACCCTAAGACGGGAGCTGGGGAGCTGTTTTTT. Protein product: CATSDPKTGAGELFF.